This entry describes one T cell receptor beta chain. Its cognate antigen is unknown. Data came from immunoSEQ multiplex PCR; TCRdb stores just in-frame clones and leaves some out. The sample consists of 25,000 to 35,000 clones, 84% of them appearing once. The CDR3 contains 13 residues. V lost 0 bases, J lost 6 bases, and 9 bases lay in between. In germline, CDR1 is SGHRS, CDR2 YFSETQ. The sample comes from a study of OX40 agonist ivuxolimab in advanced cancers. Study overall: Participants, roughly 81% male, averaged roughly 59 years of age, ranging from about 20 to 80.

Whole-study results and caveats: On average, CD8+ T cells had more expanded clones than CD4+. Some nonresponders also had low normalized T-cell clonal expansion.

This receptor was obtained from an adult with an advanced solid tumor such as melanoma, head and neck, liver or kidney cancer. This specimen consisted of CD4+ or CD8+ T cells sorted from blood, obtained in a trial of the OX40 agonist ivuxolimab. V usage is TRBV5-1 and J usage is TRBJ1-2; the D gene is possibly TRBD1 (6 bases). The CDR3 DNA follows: TGCGCCAGCAGCTTGGAGGGGGGAGATGGCTACACCTTC. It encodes CASSLEGGDGYTF.